Below, 18 T cell receptor beta chains from the same sample are listed, as sequenced in a study of cytomegalovirus exposure and HLA in healthy donors (dated by TCRdb to 2017 to 2019). The method behind the library was the immunoSEQ multiplex PCR assay. Entries here come from immuneACCESS through TCRdb and include only in-frame sequences with V and J called. Some clones fail to appear in such tables; in the studies checked, an unresolved V gene covers under half of the shortfall, and the cause of the remainder is unknown. Counted in this sample were approximately 270,000 clones; around 86% of them appeared once. The top ten clones comprise about 1% of the sample. The source material was PBMCs. These receptors all stem from a woman aged 18-30 years in good health and CMV-seronegative.

V and J are TRBV28 and TRBJ2-5, with 12 nucleotides matching TRBD2. The CDR3 sequence is 15 residues long. The V gene end was trimmed by 6 bases and the J gene end by 5 bases; junction bases not matched to a gene: 7. CDR1 MDHEN and CDR2 SYDVKM come from the germline V gene. The CDR3 here is CASSLAGGPGETQYF. DNA for the CDR3: TGTGCCAGCAGCCTAGCGGGAGGGCCCGGGGAGACCCAGTACTTC. Based on the CDR3 plus reference TRBV28 and TRBJ2-5, the full variable domain is DVKVTQSSRYLVKRTGEKVFLECVQDMDHENMFWYRQDPGLGLRLIYFSYDVKMKEKGDIPEGYSVSREKKERFSLILESASTNQTSMYLCASSLAGGPGETQYFGPGTRLLVL.

The chain uses TRBV5-6 and TRBJ2-7; D gene unclear. Between the trimmed V and J ends, which lost 0 bases and 12 bases, there was a span of 10 bases. The V gene's germline CDR1 is SGHDT and CDR2 YYEEEE. The CDR3 runs to 11 residues. The CDR3 DNA sequence: TGTGCCAGCAGCTTGGGAGGAGACGGGTACTTC. It translates to CASSLGGDGYF.

This chain links TRBV10-1 with TRBJ2-7; D gene uncertain. V lost 3 bases, J lost 3 bases, and 12 bases lay in between. CDR1 WNHNN and CDR2 SYGVQD come from the germline V gene (reference sequence). This CDR3 is built from 14 residues. The CDR3 DNA is TGCGCCAGCAGTGATATGGGCGCCGGCTACGAGCAGTACTTC. Its protein is CASSDMGAGYEQYF.

The chain links TRBV5-8 to TRBJ1-2; TRBD1 aligns across 7 bases. Trimming at V came to 3 bases and at J to 4 bases, leaving 9 bases not matched to a gene. The CDR3 is 15 residues long. The germline gives CDR1 SGHTS, CDR2 YDEGEE. For the CDR3, the DNA is TGTGCCAGCAGCTGGCTTAGACAGGGCCTCTATGGCTACACCTTC. Protein sequence: CASSWLRQGLYGYTF.

The chain uses TRBV5-1 and TRBJ2-7; D perhaps matches TRBD2 (6 bases). This CDR3 has 15 amino acids. Germline V gene data show CDR1 as SGHRS and CDR2 as YFSETQ. Trimming cost V 4 bases and J 4 bases, with 18 bases left between them. CDR3 nucleotides: TGCGCCAGCAGCCCCCAGGAGGGAAGTCGATACGAGCAGTACTTC. It yields the protein CASSPQEGSRYEQYF. Together with reference TRBV5-1 and TRBJ2-7, the CDR3 gives the full variable domain: KAGVTQTPRYLIKTRGQQVTLSCSPISGHRSVSWYQQTPGQGLQFLFEYFSETQRNKGNFPGRFSGRQFSNSRSEMNVSTLELGDSALYLCASSPQEGSRYEQYFGPGTRLTVT.

The chain joins TRBV5-6 to TRBJ2-2; a possible D gene is TRBD2 (6 bases). CDR3 length: 16 amino acids. Between the trimmed V and J ends, which lost 3 bases and 2 bases, there was a span of 14 bases. CDR1 and CDR2 (germline): SGHDT, YYEEEE. In DNA form, the CDR3 reads TGTGCCAGCAGCTCGATTCCGGGACTTAACACCGGGGAGCTGTTTTTT. Its translation is CASSSIPGLNTGELFF.

J is TRBJ1-5 and V is TRBV28; the D gene is possibly TRBD1 (5 bases). V was cut by 5 bases and J by 3 bases, with 14 bases left in between. The length of the CDR3 is 15 residues. Germline values: CDR1 MDHEN, CDR2 SYDVKM. CDR3 protein: CASSPHQGINQPQHF. For the CDR3, the DNA is TGTGCCAGCAGTCCCCACCAGGGAATCAATCAGCCCCAGCATTTT.

V and J are TRBV27 and TRBJ2-3; maybe TRBD2 (7 bases). This CDR3 is built from 14 residues. V was trimmed by 4 bases and J by 5 bases, leaving 13 bases between them. The germline CDR1 and CDR2 sequences are MNHEY and SMNVEV (reference sequence). CDR3 DNA sequence: TGTGCCAGCAGTTCGGCGGGGGCCCTAGATACGCAGTATTTT. Protein sequence: CASSSAGALDTQYF.

The CDR3 reads CASSVDPAGAGETQYF. DNA for the CDR3: TGTGCCAGCAGCGTAGATCCAGCGGGGGCGGGGGAGACCCAGTACTTC. This chain uses TRBV9 with TRBJ2-5; 8 nucleotides line up with TRBD2. The CDR3 totals 16 residues. Germline V lookup: CDR1 SGDLS, CDR2 YYNGEE. J was trimmed by 5 bases and V by 0 bases; bases with no gene match: 9.

This chain links TRBV20-1 with TRBJ1-4; no definite D call. Trimming stripped 3 bases from V and 8 bases from J, with 7 bases between. CDR3 length: 11 residues. CDR1 is DFQATT and CDR2 is SNEGSKA in the germline V gene (reference sequence). The chain's CDR3 is CSASPGEKLFF. CDR3 coding DNA: TGCAGTGCTAGTCCGGGGGAAAAACTGTTTTTT.

In this sample, this clone turned up once. The chain recombines TRBV2 with TRBJ2-1; the match to TRBD2 covers 10 bases. V lost 7 bases, J lost 5 bases, and 5 bases stayed unmatched. The CDR3 is 14 amino acids. The germline V gene has CDR1 SNHLY and CDR2 FYNNEI. Here the CDR3 DNA reads TGTGCCAGCATCGGGACTAGCGTTAACAATGAGCAGTTCTTC. Translated, it gives CASIGTSVNNEQFF. Together with reference TRBV2 and TRBJ2-1, the CDR3 gives the full variable domain: EPEVTQTPSHQVTQMGQEVILRCVPISNHLYFYWYRQILGQKVEFLVSFYNNEISEKSEIFDDQFSVERPDGSNFTLKIRSTKLEDSAMYFCASIGTSVNNEQFFGPGTRLTVL.

CDR3 residues: CASSVEGTGNQPQHF. CDR3 in DNA: TGTGCCAGCAGCGTAGAAGGGACAGGGAATCAGCCCCAGCATTTT. This chain joins TRBV9 and TRBJ1-5; 9 bases fit TRBD1. The CDR3 runs 15 residues. Per germline, CDR1 SGDLS and CDR2 YYNGEE. V lost 0 bases and J lost 4; bases outside the gene matches: 2.

J is TRBJ2-3 and V is TRBV27; a possible D gene is TRBD1 (6 bases). Trimming stripped 6 bases from V and 0 bases from J, with 10 bases between. Germline loops: CDR1 MNHEY, CDR2 SMNVEV (reference sequence). CDR3 size: 14 residues. The CDR3 DNA follows: TGTGCCAGCAGAACAGGGCGAAGCACAGATACGCAGTATTTT. Amino acids: CASRTGRSTDTQYF.

This clone was seen a few times. The gene calls are TRBV10-3 and TRBJ1-5, with 8 bases that match TRBD1. This CDR3 contains 15 residues. V lost 4 bases, J lost 3 bases, and 5 bases stayed unmatched. The germline CDR1 and CDR2 sequences are ENHRY and SYGVKD. CDR3 amino acids: CAISGTGRNNQPQHF. The DNA for the CDR3 is TGTGCCATCAGTGGGACAGGGAGGAACAATCAGCCCCAGCATTTT.

This clone showed up just a few times. The rearrangement joins TRBV6-6 to TRBJ2-1; 7 bases align to TRBD2. Trimming removed 2 bases from V and 7 bases from J; junction bases left unmatched: 8. CDR1 is MNHNY, CDR2 SVGAGI, per germline (reference sequence). This CDR3 is built from 15 residues. The CDR3 DNA is TGTGCCAGCAGTTACGGCGGGAGAATAGAAAATGAGCAGTTCTTC. It translates to CASSYGGRIENEQFF.

The chain employs TRBV7-6 and TRBJ1-3; D possibly corresponds to TRBD1 (6 bases). CDR3 length: 13 residues. CDR1 SGHVS and CDR2 FNYEAQ come from the germline V gene. Trimming took off 4 bases at V and 5 bases at J, with 9 bases between the two ends. This chain's CDR3 is CASSSGTRNTIYF. The CDR3 region has the DNA TGTGCCAGCAGCTCTGGGACAAGAAACACCATATATTTT.

The chain is built from TRBV14 and TRBJ1-2; D is unresolved. The CDR3 runs to 15 residues. Between the trimmed V and J ends, which lost 1 base and 8 bases, there was a span of 17 bases. In germline, CDR1 is SGHDN, CDR2 FVKESK. The CDR3 sequence is CASSQGRPGRRGYTF. The CDR3 region has the DNA TGTGCCAGCAGCCAAGGGCGTCCGGGGAGGCGCGGCTACACCTTC.

The chain carries TRBV30 and TRBJ1-6; 10 bases match TRBD1. V lost 0 bases to trimming and J lost 10 bases; unmatched junction nucleotides: 6. This CDR3 has 15 residues. CDR1 GTSNPN and CDR2 SVGIG come from the germline V gene (reference sequence). CDR3 protein: CAWSVHRTGGSPLHF. In nucleotides, the CDR3 is TGTGCCTGGAGTGTACATAGGACAGGGGGATCACCCCTCCACTTT.